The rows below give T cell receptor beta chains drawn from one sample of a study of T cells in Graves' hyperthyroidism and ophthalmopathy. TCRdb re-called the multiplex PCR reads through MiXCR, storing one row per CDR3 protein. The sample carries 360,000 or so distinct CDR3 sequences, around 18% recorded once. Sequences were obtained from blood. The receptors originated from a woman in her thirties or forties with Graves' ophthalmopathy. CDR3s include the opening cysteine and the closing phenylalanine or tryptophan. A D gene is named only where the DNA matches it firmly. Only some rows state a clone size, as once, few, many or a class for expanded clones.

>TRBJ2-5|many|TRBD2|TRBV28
CASSLRTSWQETQYF
TGTGCCAGCAGTTTACGGACTAGCTGGCAAGAGACCCAGTACTTC
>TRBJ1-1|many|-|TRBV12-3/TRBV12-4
CASSLRGAANTEAFF
TGTGCCAGCAGTTTACGGGGGGCGGCGAACACTGAAGCTTTCTTT
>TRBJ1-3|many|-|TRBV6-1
CASSEVRSSGNTIYF
TGTGCCAGCAGTGAAGTCAGAAGCTCTGGAAACACCATATATTTT
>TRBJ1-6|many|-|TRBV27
CASSLSVQNSPLHF
TGTGCCAGCAGTTTGTCCGTACAGAATTCACCCCTCCACTTT
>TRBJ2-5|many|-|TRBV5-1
CASSLSGAQETQYF
TGCGCCAGCAGCTTATCGGGAGCTCAAGAGACCCAGTACTTC
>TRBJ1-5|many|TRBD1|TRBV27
CASRDRGPVQPQHF
TGTGCCAGCAGAGACAGGGGGCCTGTTCAGCCCCAGCATTTT
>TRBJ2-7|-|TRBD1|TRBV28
CASSGDSPSSYEQYF
TGTGCCAGCAGTGGGGACAGTCCCAGCTCCTACGAGCAGTACTTC
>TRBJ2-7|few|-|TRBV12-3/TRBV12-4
CASMGGDSYEQYF
TGTGCCAGCATGGGGGGTGACTCCTACGAGCAGTACTTC
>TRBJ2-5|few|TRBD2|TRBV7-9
CASSLDPGLAGETQYF
TGTGCCAGCAGCTTGGATCCGGGACTAGCGGGAGAGACCCAGTACTTC
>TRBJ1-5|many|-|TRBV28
CASTEGRQNQPQHF
TGTGCCAGCACCGAAGGAAGACAGAATCAGCCCCAGCATTTT
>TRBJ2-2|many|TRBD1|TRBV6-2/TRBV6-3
CASRHPPGQGFTGELFF
TGTGCCAGCAGACATCCTCCGGGACAGGGCTTCACCGGGGAGCTGTTTTTT
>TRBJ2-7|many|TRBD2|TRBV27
CASSFRGGSSYEQYF
TGTGCCAGCAGTTTCCGGGGGGGCAGCTCCTACGAGCAGTACTTC
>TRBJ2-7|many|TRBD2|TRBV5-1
CASSLAFSGRALYEQYF
TGCGCCAGCAGCTTGGCCTTCAGCGGGAGGGCCCTCTACGAGCAGTACTTC
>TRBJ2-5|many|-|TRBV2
CASSAGDSGGIQETQYF
TGTGCCAGCAGTGCGGGTGATTCCGGGGGAATCCAAGAGACCCAGTACTTC
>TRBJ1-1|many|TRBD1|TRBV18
CASSEGATRPEAFF
TGTGCCAGCTCAGAGGGGGCCACCCGACCTGAAGCTTTCTTT
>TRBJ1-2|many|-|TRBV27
CASSSVLSYGYTF
TGTGCCAGCAGTTCAGTACTGTCCTATGGCTACACCTTC
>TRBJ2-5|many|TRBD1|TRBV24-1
CATSGTGQETQYF
TGTGCCACCAGTGGGACAGGTCAAGAGACCCAGTACTTC
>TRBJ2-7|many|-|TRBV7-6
CASSFPAVGSSVEQYF
TGTGCCAGCAGCTTCCCCGCGGTAGGGTCGAGCGTCGAGCAGTACTTC
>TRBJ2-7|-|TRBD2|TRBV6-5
CASSFLLAGVNEQYF
TGTGCCAGCAGTTTTCTACTAGCGGGAGTCAACGAGCAGTACTTC
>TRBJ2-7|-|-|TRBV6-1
CASSEIRSCYF
TGTGCCAGCAGTGAAATTCGGTCCTGTTACTTC
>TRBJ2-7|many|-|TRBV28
CAITQGSYEQYF
TGTGCCATTACTCAGGGGTCCTACGAGCAGTACTTC
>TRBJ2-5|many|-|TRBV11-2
CASSPGTRATQYF
TGTGCCAGCAGCCCGGGGACCAGAGCAACCCAGTACTTC
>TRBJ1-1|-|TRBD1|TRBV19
CASSIPTKRGLRNTEAFF
TGTGCCAGTAGTATTCCGACCAAAAGGGGGCTTCGGAACACTGAAGCTTTCTTT
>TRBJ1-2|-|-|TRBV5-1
CASSLSAQQIYGYNF
TGCGCCAGCAGCTTGTCCGCACAGCAAATCTATGGCTACAACTTC
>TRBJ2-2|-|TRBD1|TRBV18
CASSPADRSGELFF
TGTGCCAGCTCACCGGCGGACAGGTCCGGGGAGCTGTTTTTT
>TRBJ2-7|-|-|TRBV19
CASSISAGLSYEQYF
TGTGCCAGTAGTATTAGCGCAGGTCTCTCCTACGAGCAGTACTTC
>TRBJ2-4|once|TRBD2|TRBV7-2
CASSLSGGSMDIQYF
TGTGCCAGCAGCCTTAGCGGGGGAAGTATGGACATTCAGTACTTC
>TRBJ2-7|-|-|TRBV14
CASSPGRVREQYF
TGTGCCAGCAGCCCGGGACGGGTTCGCGAGCAGTACTTC
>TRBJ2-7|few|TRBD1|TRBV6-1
CASSGPGTGLYEQYF
TGTGCCAGCAGTGGACCCGGGACAGGGCTCTACGAGCAGTACTTC
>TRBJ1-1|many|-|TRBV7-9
CASSTRGRASEAFF
TGTGCCAGCAGCACCCGCGGCAGGGCCAGTGAAGCTTTCTTT
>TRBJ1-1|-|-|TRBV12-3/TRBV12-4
CASSPASSRGTEAFF
TGTGCCAGCAGTCCCGCATCCTCCAGGGGCACTGAAGCTTTCTTT
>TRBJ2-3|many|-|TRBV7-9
CASIVGGSTDTQYF
TGTGCCAGCATTGTGGGAGGCAGCACAGATACGCAGTATTTT
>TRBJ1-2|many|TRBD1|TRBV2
CASRGQAQAFNYGYTF
TGTGCCAGCAGGGGACAGGCCCAAGCCTTTAACTATGGCTACACCTTC
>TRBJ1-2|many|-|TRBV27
CASSQGLFYGYTF
TGTGCCAGCAGTCAGGGACTGTTCTATGGCTACACCTTC
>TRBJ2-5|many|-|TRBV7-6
CASSLALDFGGAQYF
TGTGCCAGCAGCTTAGCGTTGGACTTCGGGGGAGCCCAGTACTTC
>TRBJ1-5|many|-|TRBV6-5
CASKPGGSNQPQHF
TGTGCCAGCAAACCCGGGGGTAGCAATCAGCCCCAGCATTTT
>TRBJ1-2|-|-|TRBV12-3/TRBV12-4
CASSPRRSGYTF
TGTGCCAGCAGTCCCCGACGGTCCGGCTACACCTTC
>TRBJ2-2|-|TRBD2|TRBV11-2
CASSALASGGAGELFF
TGTGCCAGCAGCGCCCTTGCGAGCGGGGGGGCCGGGGAGCTGTTTTTT
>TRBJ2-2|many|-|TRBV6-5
CASSYSSVFGGGELFF
TGTGCCAGCAGTTACTCTTCGGTGTTCGGAGGAGGGGAGCTGTTTTTT
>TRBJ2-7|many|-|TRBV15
CATSRAGAGYEQYF
TGTGCCACCAGCAGAGCCGGGGCGGGGTACGAGCAGTACTTC
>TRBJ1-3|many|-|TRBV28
CASSLSGGSGNTIYF
TGTGCCAGCAGTTTATCTGGCGGCTCTGGAAACACCATATATTTT
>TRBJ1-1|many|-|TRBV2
CASSEAGASSEAFF
TGTGCCAGCAGTGAAGCGGGGGCCAGTAGTGAAGCTTTCTTT
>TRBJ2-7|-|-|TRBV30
CACSVQEDYDQYF
TGTGCCTGCAGTGTACAGGAGGACTACGATCAGTACTTC